This TCR beta chain comes out of a study of cytomegalovirus exposure and HLA in healthy donors. Study-level information: A previous analysis identified approximately 110 million unique TCR beta sequences derived from about 180 million T cells.

The PCR made use of 60 Vbeta and 13 Jbeta primers. TCRdb's table, derived via immunoSEQ multiplex PCR, lists solely in-frame clones and lacks some. This sample has 100,000 to 150,000 clones; about 74% occur once, and the top ten carry approximately 0.86%. Overall study findings and caveats: Apparent HLA restriction characterized most CMV-associated TCR beta chains in a later analysis. In most subjects, TCR beta sequences reportedly gave accurate predictions of HLA-A and HLA-B alleles. There were some public TCRs occurring in many donors, but most TCR sequences were rare.

This CDR3 has 15 amino acids. V lost 5 bases to trimming and J lost 2 bases, with 16 bases between them. Germline V gene lookup returns CDR1 MDHEN and CDR2 SYDVKM. Note on this clone: Its antigen is still unknown.

Material: PBMCs. The origin of this receptor is an older woman in good health and CMV-seronegative. V is TRBV28 and J is TRBJ2-7, with a tentative D call TRBD2 (5 bases). In nucleotides, the CDR3 is TGTGCCAGCAGTCTTCCGACGCGGAGGCCCTACGAGCAGTACTTC. Translating gives CASSLPTRRPYEQYF.